Listed below are T cell receptor beta chains from one sample, sequenced in a study of PD-L1 blockade in urothelial cancer. Only in-frame clones appear in the TCRdb table, and some are missing; sequencing was by immunoSEQ multiplex PCR. The sample lists tens of thousands of clones; roughly 86% were seen once. The sample was PBMCs, taken around atezolizumab (anti-PD-L1) treatment. The receptors come from a man in his 60s with urothelial cancer. CDR3s include the opening cysteine and the closing phenylalanine or tryptophan. Each record gives: D gene, J gene, clone size, V gene, CDR3 DNA, CDR3 protein. D genes are given only for firm matches. The size field is filled for only some rows; it gives once, few, many or a size class.

d_gene: TRBD1
j_gene: TRBJ1-6
abundance: -
v_gene: TRBV18
CDR3nt: TGTGCCAGCTCACCTTTTGACAGGGGTTCCTCACCCCTCCACTTT
CDR3aa: CASSPFDRGSSPLHF

d_gene: -
j_gene: TRBJ2-2
abundance: -
v_gene: TRBV5-5
CDR3nt: TGTGCCAGCAGCTTGGCGACGGGCACCGGGGAGCTGTTTTTT
CDR3aa: CASSLATGTGELFF

d_gene: -
j_gene: TRBJ1-6
abundance: few
v_gene: TRBV2
CDR3nt: TGTGCCAGCGGGGAGGGGTCCCCGAGTTCACCCCTCCACTTT
CDR3aa: CASGEGSPSSPLHF

d_gene: -
j_gene: TRBJ2-1
abundance: once
v_gene: TRBV7-6
CDR3nt: TGTGCCAGCAGCTTCGCGGGGAGCTCCTACAATGAGCAGTTCTTC
CDR3aa: CASSFAGSSYNEQFF

d_gene: -
j_gene: TRBJ2-3
abundance: -
v_gene: TRBV27
CDR3nt: TGTGCCAGCAGTTTTTTGGCGGAGGCGGTCGATACGCAGTATTTT
CDR3aa: CASSFLAEAVDTQYF

d_gene: TRBD2
j_gene: TRBJ2-2
abundance: -
v_gene: TRBV9
CDR3nt: TGTGCCAGCAGCGTAGCGGAAGTGCGGGGGATCACCGGGGAGCTGTTTTTT
CDR3aa: CASSVAEVRGITGELFF

d_gene: -
j_gene: TRBJ2-7
abundance: -
v_gene: TRBV5-4
CDR3nt: TGTGCCAGCAGCTTGCGGACAACTCGCCCCTACGAGCAGTACTTC
CDR3aa: CASSLRTTRPYEQYF

d_gene: TRBD1
j_gene: TRBJ2-2
abundance: -
v_gene: TRBV10-3
CDR3nt: TGTGCCATCAGCCCGACAGGGGTCAGGAACACCGGGGAGCTGTTTTTT
CDR3aa: CAISPTGVRNTGELFF

d_gene: -
j_gene: TRBJ2-7
abundance: -
v_gene: TRBV7-2
CDR3nt: TGTGCCAGCAGCTTAGCCGACGGGATCTACGAGCAGTACTTC
CDR3aa: CASSLADGIYEQYF

d_gene: -
j_gene: TRBJ2-7
abundance: -
v_gene: TRBV6-5
CDR3nt: TGTGCCAGCAGTTACAGACGGGCCTACGAGCAGTACTTC
CDR3aa: CASSYRRAYEQYF

d_gene: TRBD1
j_gene: TRBJ1-1
abundance: -
v_gene: TRBV2
CDR3nt: TGTGCCAGCCGAGGACAGGGGAGGACTGAAGCTTTCTTT
CDR3aa: CASRGQGRTEAFF

d_gene: -
j_gene: TRBJ1-3
abundance: -
v_gene: TRBV29-1
CDR3nt: TGCAGCGTTGAAACGGTTTCTGGGTCGGGCACCATATATTTT
CDR3aa: CSVETVSGSGTIYF

d_gene: TRBD2
j_gene: TRBJ2-3
abundance: -
v_gene: TRBV4-3
CDR3nt: TGCGCCAGCAGCCAGGCTAGATCGGGAGCGGGGGGGCGGCATACAGATACGCAGTATTTT
CDR3aa: CASSQARSGAGGRHTDTQYF

d_gene: TRBD2
j_gene: TRBJ2-7
abundance: -
v_gene: TRBV27
CDR3nt: TGTGCCAGCAGCGAGCATAGCGGGAACGAGCAGTACTTC
CDR3aa: CASSEHSGNEQYF

d_gene: TRBD1
j_gene: TRBJ2-1
abundance: -
v_gene: TRBV30
CDR3nt: TGTGCCTGGAGTGGGGACAGGGCCAATGAGCAGTTCTTC
CDR3aa: CAWSGDRANEQFF

d_gene: -
j_gene: TRBJ2-3
abundance: -
v_gene: TRBV11-3
CDR3nt: TGTGCCAGCAGCCTCCGGAGCGGAACAGATACGCAGTATTTT
CDR3aa: CASSLRSGTDTQYF

d_gene: TRBD2
j_gene: TRBJ2-7
abundance: -
v_gene: TRBV19
CDR3nt: TGTGCCAGTAGTACCGGACTAGCGGGGGTCGAGCAGTACTTC
CDR3aa: CASSTGLAGVEQYF

d_gene: TRBD2
j_gene: TRBJ2-7
abundance: -
v_gene: TRBV5-4
CDR3nt: TGTGCCAGCAGCTTGCGACGGGGGGGAAAATACGAGCAGTACTTC
CDR3aa: CASSLRRGGKYEQYF

d_gene: TRBD2
j_gene: TRBJ2-3
abundance: -
v_gene: TRBV7-2
CDR3nt: TGTGCCAGCAGCCCGGGGGGGGGCCGGGGAGATACGCAGTATTTT
CDR3aa: CASSPGGGRGDTQYF

d_gene: TRBD2
j_gene: TRBJ2-7
abundance: once
v_gene: TRBV28
CDR3nt: TGTGCCAGCAGTCCTCAGCGGGGCGGCTACGAGCAGTACTTC
CDR3aa: CASSPQRGGYEQYF

d_gene: -
j_gene: TRBJ1-1
abundance: -
v_gene: TRBV28
CDR3nt: TGTGCCAGTCTTTTCGGGGTCGTGAGCACTGAAGCTTTCTTT
CDR3aa: CASLFGVVSTEAFF

d_gene: TRBD2
j_gene: TRBJ2-7
abundance: -
v_gene: TRBV27
CDR3nt: TGTGCCAGCAGGCTCTACTCACCGGGACTAGCGGGAGCAGAGTACTTC
CDR3aa: CASRLYSPGLAGAEYF

d_gene: -
j_gene: TRBJ1-6
abundance: -
v_gene: TRBV5-1
CDR3nt: TGCGCCAGCAGCTTGGGGCAGACTACATATAATTCACCCCTCCACTTT
CDR3aa: CASSLGQTTYNSPLHF

d_gene: TRBD1
j_gene: TRBJ2-5
abundance: -
v_gene: TRBV4-1
CDR3nt: TGCGCCAGCAACCGGGACAGGGGCTGGGAGACCCAGTACTTC
CDR3aa: CASNRDRGWETQYF

d_gene: TRBD2
j_gene: TRBJ2-1
abundance: -
v_gene: TRBV7-9
CDR3nt: TGTGCCAGCAGCTTAGTTCCCCAGAGCGGGGCCTCCTACAATGAGCAGTTCTTC
CDR3aa: CASSLVPQSGASYNEQFF

d_gene: -
j_gene: TRBJ2-4
abundance: -
v_gene: TRBV19
CDR3nt: TGTGCCAGTAGTATGGTCGAGGATTTAAACATTCAGTACTTC
CDR3aa: CASSMVEDLNIQYF

d_gene: -
j_gene: TRBJ2-7
abundance: -
v_gene: TRBV28
CDR3nt: TGTGCCAGCGTAAGGTGGCTAGCCGGGACCTACGAGCAGTACTTC
CDR3aa: CASVRWLAGTYEQYF

d_gene: -
j_gene: TRBJ2-6
abundance: -
v_gene: TRBV27
CDR3nt: TGTGCCAGCAGCATCTCTGGGGCCAACGTCCTGACTTTC
CDR3aa: CASSISGANVLTF

d_gene: -
j_gene: TRBJ1-1
abundance: -
v_gene: TRBV7-2
CDR3nt: TGTGCCAGCAGCATACAGGAGGGCAGGGCTGAAGCTTTCTTT
CDR3aa: CASSIQEGRAEAFF

d_gene: TRBD2
j_gene: TRBJ2-7
abundance: once
v_gene: TRBV30
CDR3nt: TGTGCCTGGAGTCGTACCTCGGGAGGTCCCTACGAGCAGTACTTC
CDR3aa: CAWSRTSGGPYEQYF

d_gene: TRBD1
j_gene: TRBJ1-4
abundance: once
v_gene: TRBV5-4
CDR3nt: TGTGCCAGCAGCCTCGGACAGGGGAGGGCAACTAATGAAAAACTGTTTTTT
CDR3aa: CASSLGQGRATNEKLFF

d_gene: TRBD1
j_gene: TRBJ2-1
abundance: few
v_gene: TRBV11-2
CDR3nt: TGTGCCAGCAGCTTAGTGACAGGGTCCTACAATGAGCAGTTCTTC
CDR3aa: CASSLVTGSYNEQFF

d_gene: -
j_gene: TRBJ2-5
abundance: -
v_gene: TRBV7-6
CDR3nt: TGTGCCAGCAGCTTAGTGGTGCGTGTATCCCAAGAGACCCAGTACTTC
CDR3aa: CASSLVVRVSQETQYF

d_gene: -
j_gene: TRBJ1-1
abundance: -
v_gene: TRBV11-2
CDR3nt: TGTGCCAGCAGCTTAGACGCCCAGGTGATCGTAGCTTTCTTT
CDR3aa: CASSLDAQVIVAFF

d_gene: -
j_gene: TRBJ2-5
abundance: -
v_gene: TRBV7-2
CDR3nt: TGTGCCAGCAGCTTCAGGGTAGGCTCTACCAAAGAGACCCAGTACTTC
CDR3aa: CASSFRVGSTKETQYF

d_gene: -
j_gene: TRBJ1-2
abundance: -
v_gene: TRBV28
CDR3nt: TGTGCCAGCAGTTTGGGGAGCCTCTATGGCTACACCTTC
CDR3aa: CASSLGSLYGYTF

d_gene: -
j_gene: TRBJ1-4
abundance: -
v_gene: TRBV9
CDR3nt: TGTGCCAGCAGCCCTCACTGGGGGCCAGATAATGAAAAACTGTTTTTT
CDR3aa: CASSPHWGPDNEKLFF

d_gene: TRBD1
j_gene: TRBJ1-1
abundance: -
v_gene: TRBV7-8
CDR3nt: TGTGCCAGCAGCTTAGCGCGAGGCTACAGGGGGAGCACTGAAGCTTTCTTT
CDR3aa: CASSLARGYRGSTEAFF

d_gene: TRBD2
j_gene: TRBJ2-7
abundance: -
v_gene: TRBV28
CDR3nt: TGTGCCAGCAGTGGGACTAGAAACGAGCAGTACTTC
CDR3aa: CASSGTRNEQYF

d_gene: -
j_gene: TRBJ1-2
abundance: -
v_gene: TRBV30
CDR3nt: TGTGCCTGGGGAATGGGGCACTATGGCTACACCTTC
CDR3aa: CAWGMGHYGYTF

d_gene: TRBD1
j_gene: TRBJ2-3
abundance: -
v_gene: TRBV18
CDR3nt: TGTGCCAGCTCTTACACCGGGACAGGGAGGAGCACAGATACGCAGTATTTT
CDR3aa: CASSYTGTGRSTDTQYF

d_gene: -
j_gene: TRBJ2-5
abundance: -
v_gene: TRBV28
CDR3nt: TGTGCCACCTTCACTCTCCAGGGTCGAAAGACCCAGTACTTC
CDR3aa: CATFTLQGRKTQYF